The clone carrying this TCR beta chain was seen a handful of times. Its antigen remains unknown. This record belongs to a study of blood T cells in healthy people across ages. Study-wide points: Significant beta diversity loss was already apparent by age approximately 42, declining roughly linearly.

Per germline, CDR1 SGDLS and CDR2 YYNGEE. CDR3 length equals 15 residues. The V gene lost 0 bases and the J gene lost 2 bases, with 11 bases spanning the gap. Samples had at least 7 million PBMCs isolated from them. Sample-barcoded 5' priming and a J-beta primer mix drove a second PCR of roughly 6 to 12 cycles. TCRdb reprocessed the 5' RACE reads with MiXCR, giving one entry per CDR3 protein. The data contain 1,500,000 or so distinct CDR3 sequences, about 45% of them seen just once; the ten biggest clones take up 4%. This clonotype originated in a woman aged 18 to 35 in good health. Sequenced sample: blood. V gene TRBV9 combines with J gene TRBJ1-1; tentatively, D is TRBD1 (5 bases). The CDR3 DNA is TGTGCCAGCAGCGTAGCCGTCGGGGGAAACACTGAAGCTTTCTTT. This codes for CASSVAVGGNTEAFF.